The 24 T cell receptor beta chains reported below all come from one sample, sequenced in a study of Tregs in tolerant kidney transplant recipients (dated by TCRdb to the late 2010s). Libraries were prepared through the immunoSEQ multiplex PCR assay. Entries here come from immuneACCESS through TCRdb and include only in-frame sequences with V and J called. Some clones fail to appear in such tables; in the studies checked, an unresolved V gene covers under half of the shortfall, and the cause of the remainder is unknown. The sample table records about 240,000 clones; approximately 83% of these occur just once. 0.55% to 0.65% of the sample is taken by the ten largest. What was sequenced was CD4+ T cells from blood. The source is a human donor in good health.

V usage is TRBV5-6 and J usage is TRBJ1-1; D is undetermined. This CDR3 is 13 amino acids long. CDR1 and CDR2 (germline): SGHDT, YYEEEE. Trimming stripped 5 bases from V and 10 bases from J, with 18 bases between. CDR3 loop: CASRSYDRRGAFF. The CDR3 DNA reads TGTGCCAGCAGATCCTATGACCGTCGCGGAGCTTTCTTT.

This clone has a handful of counts. The V call is TRBV2, the J call TRBJ1-1; D call uncertain. V lost 7 bases, J lost 3 bases, and 12 bases lay in between. Germline lookup yields CDR1 SNHLY and CDR2 FYNNEI. This CDR3 comprises 13 residues. The CDR3 is CASTVVPYTEAFF. CDR3 sequence (DNA): TGTGCCAGCACGGTAGTCCCCTACACTGAAGCTTTCTTT.

The genes are TRBV11-2 and TRBJ2-1; 14 bases fit TRBD2. After removal of 5 bases from V and 10 bases from J, the junction contained 10 bases not matched to a gene. Per the germline V gene, CDR1 is SGHAT and CDR2 is FQNNGV. This CDR3 is built from 16 residues. The CDR3 sequence is CASSVSGTSGRVEQFF. CDR3 coding DNA: TGTGCCAGCAGCGTATCCGGGACTAGCGGGAGAGTAGAGCAGTTCTTC.

The rearrangement joins TRBV5-1 to TRBJ1-4; 12 bases line up with TRBD1. The CDR3 runs to 18 residues. J lost 4 bases, V lost 4 bases, and 11 bases had no gene match. CDR1 and CDR2 from the germline V gene are SGHRS and YFSETQ. The CDR3 spells CASSLDGTGGGSNEKLFF. Written as DNA, the CDR3 is TGCGCCAGCAGCCTGGACGGGACAGGGGGCGGTAGTAATGAAAAACTGTTTTTT.

This chain's CDR3 is CASSWQGDYNEQFF. CDR3 bases: TGTGCCAGCAGTTGGCAGGGAGACTACAATGAGCAGTTCTTC. The chain has TRBV6-5 and TRBJ2-1; D tentatively reads TRBD1 or TRBD2 (5 bases each). The length of the CDR3 is 14 residues. Germline V CDR1 and CDR2: MNHEY, SVGAGI. V lost 4 bases to trimming and J lost 3 bases, with 10 bases between them.

This chain connects TRBV6-5 to TRBJ2-3, with TRBD1 matching 8 bases. This CDR3 is built from 15 residues. In germline, CDR1 is MNHEY, CDR2 SVGAGI. After removal of 2 bases from V and 5 bases from J, the junction contained 6 bases not matched to a gene. The DNA for the CDR3 is TGTGCCAGCAGTTACGGACAGGGTCGGGGAGATACGCAGTATTTT. Residues: CASSYGQGRGDTQYF.

The chain has TRBV30 and TRBJ1-2; TRBD1 matches at 7 bases. This CDR3 is 12 amino acids long. The junction had 7 bases not matched to a gene; V was cut back by 8 bases and J by 4 bases. Germline assignment: CDR1 GTSNPN and CDR2 SVGIG (reference sequence). Here the CDR3 reads CAQKQGSYGYTF. In DNA, the CDR3 is TGTGCCCAGAAACAGGGGAGCTATGGCTACACCTTC.

The gene calls are TRBV15 and TRBJ1-2; D is unclear. This CDR3 is built from 12 residues. CDR1 and CDR2 (germline): LNHNV, YYDKDF (reference sequence). V was trimmed by 4 bases and J by 7 bases, leaving 10 bases between them. The CDR3 bases are TGTGCCACCAGCACCAACGCGGGTGGCTACACCTTC. Translation: CATSTNAGGYTF.

This chain joins TRBV29-1 and TRBJ1-4; a weak D match, TRBD1 (5 bases). The CDR3 is 14 residues long. The germline V gene encodes CDR1 SQVTM and CDR2 ANQGSEA. Deletions cut 5 bases from V and 8 bases from J, with 18 bases between. CDR3 loop: CSVLSTDRGEKLFF. For the CDR3, the DNA is TGCAGCGTTTTGTCTACAGATCGGGGGGAAAAACTGTTTTTT.

Remarks on this clone: Distinct nucleotide sequences in the sample also encode this CDR3. The chain has TRBV6-1 and TRBJ1-1; tentatively, D is TRBD1 (6 bases). CDR3 length: 15 residues. The V gene lost 5 bases and the J gene lost 2 bases, with 15 bases spanning the gap. The germline V gene encodes CDR1 MNHNS and CDR2 SASEGT. The CDR3, as DNA: TGTGCCAGCAGTCTTTTTGAGGGGGTTAACACTGAAGCTTTCTTT. Translation gives CASSLFEGVNTEAFF.

Here the CDR3 reads CASSSPMVPDTQYF. The CDR3 nucleotides are TGTGCCAGCAGCTCCCCCATGGTCCCAGATACGCAGTATTTT. The V and J genes are TRBV7-6 and TRBJ2-3; D unclear. Trimming took off 4 bases at V and 4 bases at J, with 12 bases between the two ends. This CDR3 region has 14 residues. The germline gives CDR1 SGHVS, CDR2 FNYEAQ.

The chain is built from TRBV19 and TRBJ1-1; perhaps TRBD1 as D (5 bases). Looked up from germline, CDR1 is LNHDA and CDR2 is SQIVND (reference sequence). The CDR3 covers 14 residues. The V gene lost 5 bases and the J gene lost 1 base, with 11 bases spanning the gap. The CDR3 coding sequence is TGTGCCAGTAGTTCCCGGGACCGGAACACTGAAGCTTTCTTT. It codes for CASSSRDRNTEAFF. Based on the CDR3 plus reference TRBV19 and TRBJ1-1, the full variable domain is DGGITQSPKYLFRKEGQNVTLSCEQNLNHDAMYWYRQDPGQGLRLIYYSQIVNDFQKGDIAEGYSVSREKKESFPLTVTSAQKNPTAFYLCASSSRDRNTEAFFGQGTRLTVV.

The V call is TRBV10-3, the J call TRBJ2-1; 10 bases align to TRBD1. The CDR3 has 12 residues. Germline CDR1 and CDR2: ENHRY and SYGVKD. V lost 11 bases and J lost 8; bases outside the gene matches: 6. CDR3 sequence: CASATGGHEQFF. The CDR3, as DNA: TGTGCCTCAGCGACAGGGGGCCATGAGCAGTTCTTC.

The gene calls are TRBV6-1 and TRBJ2-6; D gene ambiguous. The germline CDR1 and CDR2 sequences are MNHNS and SASEGT. The germline V and J ends were trimmed by 2 bases and 0 bases, with 8 bases remaining between them. The CDR3 covers 16 residues. This CDR3 is CASSELQSSGANVLTF. In DNA, the CDR3 is TGTGCCAGCAGTGAACTCCAGAGCTCTGGGGCCAACGTCCTGACTTTC.

V is TRBV28 and J is TRBJ2-2; D unresolved. Looked up from germline, CDR1 is MDHEN and CDR2 is SYDVKM. V was trimmed by 6 bases and J by 4 bases, leaving 18 bases between them. This CDR3 contains 16 residues. The CDR3 loop reads CASSDPRGRGTGELFF. The CDR3 DNA reads as TGTGCCAGCAGCGATCCCCGTGGACGCGGCACCGGGGAGCTGTTTTTT.

J is TRBJ2-7 and V is TRBV7-9, with D hard to call. The germline V gene has CDR1 SEHNR and CDR2 FQNEAQ (reference sequence). The length of the CDR3 is 14 residues. V was shortened by 7 bases and J by 0 bases, with 13 bases between the two germline ends. The CDR3 loop reads CASTRQAGSYEQYF. In DNA form, the CDR3 reads TGTGCCAGCACCCGGCAGGCAGGCTCCTACGAGCAGTACTTC.

The rearrangement links TRBV6-6 to TRBJ1-4, with D maybe TRBD1 (5 bases). Trimming cost V 10 bases and J 2 bases, with 14 bases left between them. Germline V gene data show CDR1 as MNHNY and CDR2 as SVGAGI (reference sequence). The CDR3 runs to 14 residues. CDR3 amino acids: CAIRAGGTNEKLFF. CDR3 nucleotide sequence: TGTGCCATCCGCGCGGGGGGTACTAATGAAAAACTGTTTTTT.

The chain has TRBV30 and TRBJ1-3, with D perhaps matching TRBD1 (6 bases). CDR1 and CDR2 from the germline V gene are GTSNPN and SVGIG (reference sequence). V was pared by 5 bases and J by 2 bases, with 13 bases between. CDR3 length equals 14 residues. CDR3 sequence (DNA): TGTGCCTGGTCGTACAGGGACCCTGGAAACACCATATATTTT. Its protein product is CAWSYRDPGNTIYF.

The genes are TRBV5-5 and TRBJ1-1; D remains unclear. Germline assignment: CDR1 SGHKS and CDR2 YYEKEE (reference sequence). The CDR3 is 13 amino acids. The V end was cut by 4 bases, the J end by 1 base, with 8 bases between. The CDR3 DNA follows: TGTGCCAGCAGCCCTCGAGGGAACACTGAAGCTTTCTTT. The encoded protein is CASSPRGNTEAFF. Complete variable domain (other parts from reference TRBV5-5 and TRBJ1-1): DAGVTQSPTHLIKTRGQQVTLRCSPISGHKSVSWYQQVLGQGPQFIFQYYEKEERGRGNFPDRFSARQFPNYSSELNVNALLLGDSALYLCASSPRGNTEAFFGQGTRLTVV.

The gene calls are TRBV5-5 and TRBJ1-1; D unresolved. V was pared by 0 bases and J by 1 base, with 4 bases between. Germline V lookup: CDR1 SGHKS, CDR2 YYEKEE (reference sequence). CDR3 length: 13 residues. The CDR3 nucleotides read TGTGCCAGCAGCTTGGACAAGAACACTGAAGCTTTCTTT. Its protein is CASSLDKNTEAFF.

V usage is TRBV18 and J usage is TRBJ2-5; D may be TRBD1 (6 bases). The CDR3 consists of 14 residues. CDR1 and CDR2 (germline): KGHSH, LQKENI. The V gene lost 2 bases and the J gene lost 10 bases, with 17 bases spanning the gap. The CDR3 spells CASSPEAGEWGQYF. The CDR3 nucleotides read TGTGCCAGCTCACCAGAGGCAGGGGAATGGGGCCAGTACTTC.

The chain is built from TRBV6-5 and TRBJ1-1; TRBD1 matches at 7 bases. V was pared by 6 bases and J by 5 bases, with 9 bases of the junction left unmatched. The length of the CDR3 is 14 residues. In germline, CDR1 is MNHEY, CDR2 SVGAGI. The CDR3 loop is CASRLDRDGTEAFF. CDR3 nucleotide sequence: TGTGCCAGCAGGCTTGACAGGGATGGGACTGAAGCTTTCTTT.

The gene calls are TRBV6-5 and TRBJ2-7, with 7 nucleotides matching TRBD2. V shed 0 bases, J shed 7 bases, and the junction held 12 bases outside the gene matches. This CDR3 has 16 residues. CDR1 and CDR2 from the germline V gene are MNHEY and SVGAGI. The chain's CDR3 is CASSYSSSGVHREQYF. The CDR3 DNA follows: TGTGCCAGCAGTTACTCCTCAAGCGGGGTCCATAGGGAGCAGTACTTC.

This clone was seen just once. The chain couples TRBV19 to TRBJ2-5; the match to TRBD2 covers 7 bases. In germline, CDR1 is LNHDA, CDR2 SQIVND (reference sequence). The CDR3 consists of 14 residues. V gave up 4 bases and J gave up 3 bases; unmatched junction bases: 5. The CDR3 DNA is TGTGCCAGTAGTAAACTAGCGTTGGAAGAGACCCAGTACTTC. Residues: CASSKLALEETQYF.